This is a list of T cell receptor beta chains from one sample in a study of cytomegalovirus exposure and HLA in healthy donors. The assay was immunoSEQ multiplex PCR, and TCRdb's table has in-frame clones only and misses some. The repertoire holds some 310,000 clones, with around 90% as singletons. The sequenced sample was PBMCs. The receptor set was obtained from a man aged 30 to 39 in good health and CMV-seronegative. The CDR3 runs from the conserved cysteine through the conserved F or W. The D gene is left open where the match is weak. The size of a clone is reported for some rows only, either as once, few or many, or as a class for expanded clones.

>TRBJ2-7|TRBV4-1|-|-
TGCGCCAGCAGCCAAGATTCTGGGGGCGTAATATACGAGCAGTACTTC
CASSQDSGGVIYEQYF
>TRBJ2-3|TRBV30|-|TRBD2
TGTGCCTGGACACGCGGGGGGGCAGGGGATACGCAGTATTTT
CAWTRGGAGDTQYF
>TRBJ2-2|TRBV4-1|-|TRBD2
TGCGCCAGCAGCCAAGATTTAGCCTCACTAGCGCGGGAGCTGTTTTTT
CASSQDLASLARELFF
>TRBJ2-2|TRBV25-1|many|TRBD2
TGTGCCAGCAGTAGCGGGGGGGACACCGGGGAGCTGTTTTTT
CASSSGGDTGELFF
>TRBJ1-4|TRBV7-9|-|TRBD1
TGTGCCAGCAGCCTCCGGGACAGGGGGCGCCGCGGCACTAATGAAAAACTGTTTTTT
CASSLRDRGRRGTNEKLFF
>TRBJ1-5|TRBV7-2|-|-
TGTGCCAGCAGCTTAGAAGTGAGCTTCTTTCAGCCCCAGCATTTT
CASSLEVSFFQPQHF
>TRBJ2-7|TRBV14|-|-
TGTGCCAGCAGCCAAGAGTCAGGATTTTTCTCCTACGAGCAGTACTTC
CASSQESGFFSYEQYF
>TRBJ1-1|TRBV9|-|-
TGTGCCAGCAGGAGGATCGCGGGGGGCACTGAAGCTTTCTTT
CASRRIAGGTEAFF
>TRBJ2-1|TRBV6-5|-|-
TGTGCCAGCAGTTACCAGGGGCCTCCTGATGAGCAGTTCTTC
CASSYQGPPDEQFF
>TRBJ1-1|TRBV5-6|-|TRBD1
TGTGCCAGCAGCTCGCCGCCGAATGACAGGGGTACTGAAGCTTTCTTT
CASSSPPNDRGTEAFF
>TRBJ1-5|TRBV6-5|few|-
TGTGCCAGCAGCTTACAATCCAATCAGCCCCAGCATTTT
CASSLQSNQPQHF
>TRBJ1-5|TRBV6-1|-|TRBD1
TGTGCCAGCAGTGTCGGACAGGGCAAAAATCAGCCCCAGCATTTT
CASSVGQGKNQPQHF
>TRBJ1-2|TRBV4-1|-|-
TGCGCCAGCAGCCCGGGACAACGGTGGAGCTATGGCTACACCTTC
CASSPGQRWSYGYTF
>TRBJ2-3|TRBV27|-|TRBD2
TGTGCCAGCAGTTTATTTAGCGGGGGGGCAACGGATACGCAGTATTTT
CASSLFSGGATDTQYF
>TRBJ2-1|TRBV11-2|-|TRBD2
TGTGCCAGCCGAGCGGCGGGGGAGCAGGTGAATGAGCAGTTCTTC
CASRAAGEQVNEQFF
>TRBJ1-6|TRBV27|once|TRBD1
TGTGCCAGCAGTTTATGGGACAGGGGGCAATCACCCCTCCACTTT
CASSLWDRGQSPLHF
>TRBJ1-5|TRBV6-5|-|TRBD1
TGTGCCAGCAGAGAGACAGGGGAAAATCATCCCCAGCATTTT
CASRETGENHPQHF
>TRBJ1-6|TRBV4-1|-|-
TGCGCCAGCAGCCAAGAAAGAGGGAGTTGGGATTCACCCCTCCACTTT
CASSQERGSWDSPLHF
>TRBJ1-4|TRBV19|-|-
TGTGCCAGTAGTGTGAGGGCGGGTGAAAAACTGTTTTTT
CASSVRAGEKLFF
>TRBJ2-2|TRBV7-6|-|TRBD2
TGTGCCAGCAGCTTACTTGGAACGGGGGGGCCGAACACCGGGGAGCTGTTTTTT
CASSLLGTGGPNTGELFF
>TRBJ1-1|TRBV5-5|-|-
TGTGCCAGCGGGGAGGCGGGGGGACTTTACACTGAAGCTTTCTTT
CASGEAGGLYTEAFF
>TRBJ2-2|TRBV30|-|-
TGTGCCTGGACAGGGAACACCGGGGAGCTGTTTTTT
CAWTGNTGELFF
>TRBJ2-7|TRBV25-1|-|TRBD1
TGTGCCAGCAGTGAAGGGACAGGGGGCGTGTACGAGCAGTACTTC
CASSEGTGGVYEQYF
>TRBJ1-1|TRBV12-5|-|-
TGTGCTAGTGCTCTGCGGGGCCTAGCTTTCTTT
CASALRGLAFF
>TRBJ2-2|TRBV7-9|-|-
TGTGCCAGCAGCCACCGATACCTGGGACTGACCGCGAACACCGGGGAGCTGTTTTTT
CASSHRYLGLTANTGELFF
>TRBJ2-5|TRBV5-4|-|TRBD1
TGTGCCACGGGCGCAGGGGGCTCGGAGACCCAGTACTTC
CATGAGGSETQYF
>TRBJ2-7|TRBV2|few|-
TGTGCCAGCATTAAGGACACTTCACCCTCCTACGAGCAGTACTTC
CASIKDTSPSYEQYF
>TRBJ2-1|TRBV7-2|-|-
TGTGCCAGCAGCAAACGACAGTCGCTGTTCTTC
CASSKRQSLFF
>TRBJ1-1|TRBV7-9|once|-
TGTGCCAGCAGCACAGGGAACACTGAAGCTTTCTTT
CASSTGNTEAFF
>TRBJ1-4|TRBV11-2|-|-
TGTGCCAGCAGCTTAACCGGGAACACTAATGAAAAACTGTTTTTT
CASSLTGNTNEKLFF
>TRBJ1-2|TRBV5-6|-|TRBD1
TGTGCCAGCAGGCTGCGACAGGGGGGTACCTATGGCTACACCTTC
CASRLRQGGTYGYTF
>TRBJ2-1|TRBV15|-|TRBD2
TGTGCCACCAGCGGGGGGGTTAGTGGCTCCTACAATGAGCAGTTCTTC
CATSGGVSGSYNEQFF
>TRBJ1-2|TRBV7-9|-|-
TGTGCCAGCAGCCCAGAAATCGGGGTAGTCTATGGCTACACCTTC
CASSPEIGVVYGYTF
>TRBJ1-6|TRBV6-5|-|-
TGTGCCACGCCTCGAGGGGGTAGAAATTCACCCCTCCACTTT
CATPRGGRNSPLHF
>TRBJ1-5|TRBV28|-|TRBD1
TGTGCCAGCAGGCGACAGGGAGGCAATCAGCCCCAGCATTTT
CASRRQGGNQPQHF
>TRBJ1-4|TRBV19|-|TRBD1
TGTGCCAGTACTCCGTCAGGGGGCTATACTCTTAATAATGAAAAACTGTTTTTT
CASTPSGGYTLNNEKLFF
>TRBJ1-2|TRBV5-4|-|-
TGTGCCAGCAGCCCGGGTGCTAACAGCTACACCTTC
CASSPGANSYTF
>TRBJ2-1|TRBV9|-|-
TGTGCCAGCAGCGTAGCTATGAGCGGAATAGCTAAAGACAATGAGCAGTTCTTC
CASSVAMSGIAKDNEQFF
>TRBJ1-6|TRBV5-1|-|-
TGCGCCAGCAGCTTGGTGGCGGACCGGGGGTCACCCCTCCACTTT
CASSLVADRGSPLHF
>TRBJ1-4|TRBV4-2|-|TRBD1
TGTGCCAGCAGCCAGGGGACAGCAACTAATGAAAAACTGTTTTTT
CASSQGTATNEKLFF
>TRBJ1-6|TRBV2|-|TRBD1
TGTGCCAGCAGACGACAGGGTACGAATTCACCCCTCCACTTT
CASRRQGTNSPLHF
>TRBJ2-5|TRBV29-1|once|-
TGCAGCGTGACCAAAGGCGGGACGGCGGGGGAGACCCAGTACTTC
CSVTKGGTAGETQYF
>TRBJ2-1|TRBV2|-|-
TGTGCCAGCAGCCAGGACTACCTCTTACTTCAGTACGCCAATGAGCAGTTCTTC
CASSQDYLLLQYANEQFF
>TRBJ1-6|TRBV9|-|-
TGTGCCAGCAGCGTTTCGGGACATTTAGATTCACCCCTCCACTTT
CASSVSGHLDSPLHF
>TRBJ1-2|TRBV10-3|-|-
TGTGCCATCAGTGAGTCGGTACACATCTATGGCTACACCTTC
CAISESVHIYGYTF
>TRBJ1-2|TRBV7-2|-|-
TGTGCCAGCAGCGGACGGGGGGGCTATGGCTACACCTTC
CASSGRGGYGYTF
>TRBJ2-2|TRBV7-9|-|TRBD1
TGTGCCAGCAGCCCGAGAACCGGGACAGGGGACCCCGGGGAGCTGTTTTTT
CASSPRTGTGDPGELFF
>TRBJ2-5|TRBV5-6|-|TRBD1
TGTGCCAGCAGCTTAATATATGCGGGACAGGGAGCGCGGACCCAGTACTTC
CASSLIYAGQGARTQYF
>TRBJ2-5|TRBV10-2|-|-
TGCGCCAGCAGTGTAGCGGCAGAGACCCAGTACTTC
CASSVAAETQYF
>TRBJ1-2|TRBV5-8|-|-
TGTGCCAGCAGCTTTTCAGGCAGTATCTATGGCTACACCTTC
CASSFSGSIYGYTF
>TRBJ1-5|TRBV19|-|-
TGTGCCAGTAGTTGGCAGGGGAATCAGCCCCAGCATTTT
CASSWQGNQPQHF